The TCR beta chain described here comes from a study of blood T cell repertoires in COVID-19. In the study overall: Samples taken during acute and convalescent COVID-19 were collected in the United States, Italy and Spain. From T cells, B-cell-depleted T cells, or PBMCs came the material, which was cDNA or gDNA.

Germline assignment: CDR1 GTSNPN and CDR2 SVGIG (reference sequence). V was clipped by 1 base and J by 1 base, with 5 bases between them. The CDR3 is 12 amino acids. In Seattle, patients joined the study during active infection and were tracked longitudinally. In the authors' workflow: Reference gene primers were amplified, and this amplification served to estimate nucleated cell counts. Sequencing was performed with immunoSEQ multiplex PCR; in TCRdb, only in-frame clones are kept and a portion is missing. That table supplies the V and J calls and clone size; D and trimming were determined from the DNA. The sample shows about 280,000 clones, 88% of them seen only once.

The chain couples TRBV30 to TRBJ2-7; no reliable D call. The sequenced material came from peripheral blood. This receptor was identified in a woman aged 25 to 39 with COVID-19, enrolled during active disease. The CDR3 reads CAWSGPSYEQYF. The CDR3 nucleotides read TGTGCCTGGAGTGGGCCGTCCTACGAGCAGTACTTC.